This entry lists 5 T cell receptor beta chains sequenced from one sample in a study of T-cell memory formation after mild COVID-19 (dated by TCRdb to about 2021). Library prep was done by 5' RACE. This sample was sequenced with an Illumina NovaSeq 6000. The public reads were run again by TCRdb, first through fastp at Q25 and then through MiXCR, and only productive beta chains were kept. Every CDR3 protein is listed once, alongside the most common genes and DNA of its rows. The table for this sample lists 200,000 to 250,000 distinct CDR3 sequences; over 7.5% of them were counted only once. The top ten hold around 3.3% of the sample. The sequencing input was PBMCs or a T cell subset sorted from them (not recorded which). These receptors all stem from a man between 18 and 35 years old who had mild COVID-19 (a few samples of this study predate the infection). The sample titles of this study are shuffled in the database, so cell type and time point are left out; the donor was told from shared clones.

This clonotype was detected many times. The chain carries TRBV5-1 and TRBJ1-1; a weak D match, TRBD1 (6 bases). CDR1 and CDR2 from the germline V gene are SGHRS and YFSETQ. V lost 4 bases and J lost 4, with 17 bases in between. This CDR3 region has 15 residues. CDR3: CASSRDGGLSTEAFF. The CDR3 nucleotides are TGCGCCAGCAGCCGAGACGGGGGGCTGAGCACTGAAGCTTTCTTT.

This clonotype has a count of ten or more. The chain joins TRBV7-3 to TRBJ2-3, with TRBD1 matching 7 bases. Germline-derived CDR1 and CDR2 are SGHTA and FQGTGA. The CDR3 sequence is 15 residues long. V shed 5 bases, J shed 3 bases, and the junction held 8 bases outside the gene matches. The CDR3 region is CASSGSGGWTDTQYF. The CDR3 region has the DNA TGTGCCAGCAGCGGTTCAGGGGGTTGGACAGATACGCAGTATTTT.

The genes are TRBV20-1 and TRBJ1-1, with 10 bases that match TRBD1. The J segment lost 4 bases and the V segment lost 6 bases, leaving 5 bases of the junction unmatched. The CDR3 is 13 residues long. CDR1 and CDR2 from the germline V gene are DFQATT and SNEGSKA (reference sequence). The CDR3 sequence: CSARQGAATEAFF. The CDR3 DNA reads TGCAGTGCGCGACAGGGGGCGGCCACTGAAGCTTTCTTT.

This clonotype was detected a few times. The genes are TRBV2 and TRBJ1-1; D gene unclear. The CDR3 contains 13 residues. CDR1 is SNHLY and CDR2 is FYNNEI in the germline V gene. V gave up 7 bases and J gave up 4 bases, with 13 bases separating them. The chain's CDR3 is CASNLERGTEAFF. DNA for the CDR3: TGTGCCAGCAACCTAGAGCGAGGCACTGAAGCTTTCTTT.

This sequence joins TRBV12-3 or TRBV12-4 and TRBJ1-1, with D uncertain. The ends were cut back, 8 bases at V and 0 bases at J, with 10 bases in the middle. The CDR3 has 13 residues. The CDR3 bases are TGTGCCAGCTATCGGTTGATGAACACTGAAGCTTTCTTT. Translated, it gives CASYRLMNTEAFF.